Included here is one T cell receptor (beta chain) sequence, with context. Antigen unknown. This specimen belongs to a study of cytomegalovirus exposure and HLA in healthy donors. PCR was performed using 60 Vbeta and 13 Jbeta primers. This table comes from immunoSEQ multiplex PCR, and its TCRdb copy is limited to in-frame clones, with some not included. The sample records under 140,000 clones, approximately 83% being singletons. Germline V gene data show CDR1 as SGHRS and CDR2 as YFSETQ. This CDR3 has 17 amino acids. Germline trimming cut 4 bases from V and 1 base from J; bases unmatched to any gene: 11. General study points: Researchers catalogued 160 or so TCR beta chains as cytomegalovirus-associated. In a later analysis, common viral pathogens appeared linked to several of the most significant clusters.

The TCR comes from a man aged 35 to 55 in good health and CMV-seronegative. The sequenced sample was PBMCs. The chain is built from TRBV5-1 and TRBJ1-1; 9 nucleotides line up with TRBD1. CDR3 coding DNA: TGCGCCAGCAGCCCGGGACAGGGAACGCAGCAGAACACTGAAGCTTTCTTT. This encodes CASSPGQGTQQNTEAFF.